Listed here is a single T cell receptor (beta chain). Its target antigen remains unknown. Base qualities are missing; no much larger clone stands one base away. From its cysteine to its phenylalanine, the CDR3 spans 15 amino acids. Only CDR3 DNA is held: 45 bases, read in frame from base 1. From V the trimming removes 2 bases and from J it removes 6 bases, while the gene matches leave 10 bases of the junction unaccounted for. CDR1 and CDR2, per the germline V gene (reference sequence), are GTSNPN and SVGIG. These data originate in a study of patients with pleural tuberculosis (dated by TCRdb to the mid-2010s). TCRdb records Illumina Genome Analyzer IIx as the sequencer. Through fastp at Q25 and MiXCR, TCRdb rebuilt clones from the public reads, retaining in-frame beta chains. Rows with one shared CDR3 protein collapse into an entry with the most common genes and DNA. This sample comprises around 49,000 distinct CDR3 sequences, around 6.7% of them detected only once. Together, the top ten hold 15% to 20% of the sample.

The receptor's source is a human donor with pleural tuberculosis. This chain joins TRBV30 to TRBJ1-1; 9 nucleotides in the junction match TRBD1. The CDR3 reads as follows: CAWSRGDREGAEAFF. The DNA sequence reads TGTGCCTGGAGTCGAGGGGACAGGGAAGGGGCTGAAGCTTTCTTT.